These 22 T cell receptor beta chains originate from one sample sequenced in a study of shared clonotypes between healthy human individuals. Profiled with immunoSEQ multiplex PCR; TCRdb holds only in-frame clones, not every one. The sample consists of about 1.5 million clones, around 98% of them appearing once. Sequencing was performed on naive CD4+ T cells sorted from blood. Subset given: CD45RA+ positively selected. The source of these receptors is a man aged 30 to 39 in good health.

This chain uses TRBV5-8 with TRBJ1-5; tentative D call: TRBD1 (6 bases). The CDR3 runs to 13 residues. Between the trimmed V and J ends, which lost 3 bases and 5 bases, there was a span of 9 bases. CDR1 is SGHTS, CDR2 YDEGEE, per germline. In DNA form, the CDR3 reads TGTGCCAGCAGCTCGCAGGGGTATCAGCCCCAGCATTTT. Translating gives CASSSQGYQPQHF. The whole variable domain, filled in from reference TRBV5-8 and TRBJ1-5, reads EAGVTQSPTHLIKTRGQQATLRCSPISGHTSVYWYQQALGLGLQFLLWYDEGEERNRGNFPPRFSGRQFPNYSSELNVNALELEDSALYLCASSSQGYQPQHFGDGTRLSIL.

The chain employs TRBV11-2 and TRBJ2-3, with 10 bases matching TRBD2. V was pared by 6 bases and J by 1 base, with 4 bases of the junction left unmatched. The CDR3 length is 15 residues. Looked up from germline, CDR1 is SGHAT and CDR2 is FQNNGV. CDR3 residues: CASSVGTSGTDTQYF. DNA for the CDR3: TGTGCCAGCAGTGTGGGGACTAGCGGCACAGATACGCAGTATTTT.

The chain employs TRBV18 and TRBJ1-2; 7 bases agree with TRBD1. Trimming removed 3 bases from V and 0 bases from J; junction bases left unmatched: 10. CDR1 and CDR2 from the germline V gene are KGHSH and LQKENI. This CDR3 comprises 17 residues. This chain's CDR3 is CASSPRDSARTNYGYTF. The CDR3, as DNA: TGTGCCAGCTCACCCCGGGACAGTGCCAGAACTAACTATGGCTACACCTTC.

V and J are TRBV27 and TRBJ2-7; tentatively, D is TRBD2 (5 bases). Germline lookup yields CDR1 MNHEY and CDR2 SMNVEV (reference sequence). The V gene lost 4 bases and the J gene lost 6 bases, with 13 bases spanning the gap. This CDR3 region has 13 residues. The CDR3 reads CASSSKFEGEQYF. CDR3 DNA sequence: TGTGCCAGCAGTTCCAAGTTCGAGGGCGAGCAGTACTTC.

This chain joins TRBV15 and TRBJ2-2; 9 bases are shared with TRBD2. CDR3 length: 16 amino acids. CDR1 is LNHNV, CDR2 YYDKDF, per germline (reference sequence). Trimming cost V 1 base and J 13 bases; bases outside gene matches: 13. CDR3 nucleotides: TGTGCCACCAGCAGAGGGGCTAGCGGGAAATCCCGAGGGCTGTTTTTT. Protein product: CATSRGASGKSRGLFF.

The DNA of the CDR3 is TGTGCCAGCAGTGAAAGGGAGGGGGTGAGTCAGCCCCAGCATTTT. Its protein product is CASSEREGVSQPQHF. V usage is TRBV6-1 and J usage is TRBJ1-5, with TRBD1 as a possible D gene (6 bases). From germline, CDR1 is MNHNS and CDR2 SASEGT. Trimming removed 2 bases from V and 6 bases from J, with 14 bases in between. This CDR3 contains 15 residues.

V gene TRBV5-1 combines with J gene TRBJ1-2, with TRBD1 as a possible D gene (6 bases). Germline assignment: CDR1 SGHRS and CDR2 YFSETQ. This CDR3 region has 17 residues. The V end lost 8 bases, the J end lost 7 bases, and 30 bases lay between the germline ends. DNA for the CDR3: TGCGCCAGTAAAAGGGGGGACGCCCGAGAAATGAGCGGTGGCTACACCTTC. It encodes CASKRGDAREMSGGYTF.

On this clone: Other DNA sequences from this sample encode an identical CDR3 as well. The rearrangement joins TRBV18 to TRBJ1-4; the D is unclear. The V gene lost 0 bases and the J gene lost 5 bases, with 4 bases spanning the gap. This CDR3 contains 13 residues. In germline, CDR1 is KGHSH, CDR2 LQKENI. The CDR3 DNA follows: TGTGCCAGCTCACCACCGGGAAATGAAAAACTGTTTTTT. It is translated as CASSPPGNEKLFF.

V is TRBV11-3 and J is TRBJ1-5, with 7 bases identical to TRBD1. Germline assignment: CDR1 SGHNT and CDR2 YENEEA. Trimming took 5 bases from V and 5 from J; bases not matched to a gene: 12. The CDR3 extends over 16 amino acids. The CDR3 DNA reads as TGTGCCAGCAGCCATCAGGAGGGGGCGGAATATCAGCCCCAGCATTTT. Its protein product is CASSHQEGAEYQPQHF.

The chain uses TRBV7-6 and TRBJ2-3; D may be TRBD2 (5 bases). Germline V gene sequence: CDR1 SGHVS, CDR2 FNYEAQ. This CDR3 region has 13 residues. Trimming stripped 3 bases from V and 7 bases from J, with 11 bases between. CDR3 in DNA: TGTGCCAGCAGCTTCCCAGGAGGCTATACGCAGTATTTT. This encodes CASSFPGGYTQYF. Supplemented by reference TRBV7-6 and TRBJ2-3, the full variable domain reads GAGVSQSPRYKVTKRGQDVALRCDPISGHVSLYWYRQALGQGPEFLTYFNYEAQQDKSGLPNDRFSAERPEGSISTLTIQRTEQRDSAMYRCASSFPGGYTQYFGPGTRLTVL.

The V and J genes are TRBV27 and TRBJ1-2; 9 bases match TRBD1. V dropped 2 bases and J dropped 6; count of bases not matched to a gene: 4. Germline-derived CDR1 and CDR2 are MNHEY and SMNVEV (reference sequence). This CDR3 has 14 amino acids. The CDR3 DNA reads as TGTGCCAGCAGTTTAGGGACAGGGCTCGATGGCTACACCTTC. Amino acids: CASSLGTGLDGYTF.

The V gene is TRBV21-1, the J gene TRBJ2-7; the table's D call of TRBD1 was not tested on the DNA. TRBV21-1 is marked as a pseudogene. There are 15 residues in the CDR3. CDR3 nucleotides: TGTGCCAGCAGCAATATTCCAGGGCGCTCCTACGAGCAGTACTTC. Translating it yields CASSNIPGRSYEQYF.

V usage is TRBV2 and J usage is TRBJ1-4; TRBD1 might be the D (6 bases). V was shortened by 4 bases and J by 4 bases, with 10 bases between the two germline ends. Germline CDR1 SNHLY, CDR2 FYNNEI. This CDR3 comprises 14 residues. CDR3 sequence reads: CASSGWTDNEKLFF. In DNA form, the CDR3 reads TGTGCCAGCAGTGGGTGGACAGATAATGAAAAACTGTTTTTT.

The V and J genes are TRBV5-1 and TRBJ2-7; perhaps TRBD1 as D (6 bases). Deletions cut 0 bases from V and 3 bases from J, with 13 bases between. Germline V CDR1 and CDR2: SGHRS, YFSETQ. The CDR3 has 15 amino acids. The CDR3 nucleotides are TGCGCCAGCAGCTTGGTTTCGGGACACAGCTACGAGCAGTACTTC. It encodes CASSLVSGHSYEQYF.

The chain is built from TRBV11-2 and TRBJ2-7; the D is unclear. CDR3 length: 14 residues. The germline V and J ends were trimmed by 7 bases and 2 bases, with 15 bases remaining between them. Germline-derived CDR1 and CDR2 are SGHAT and FQNNGV. The CDR3 DNA follows: TGTGCCAGCACCTTGGTGGACGGCACCTACGAGCAGTACTTC. It yields the protein CASTLVDGTYEQYF. The whole variable domain, remainder taken from reference TRBV11-2 and TRBJ2-7, is EAGVAQSPRYKIIEKRQSVAFWCNPISGHATLYWYQQILGQGPKLLIQFQNNGVVDDSQLPKDRFSAERLKGVDSTLKIQPAKLEDSAVYLCASTLVDGTYEQYFGPGTRLTVT.

As to this clone: Other DNA sequences in this specimen translate into the identical CDR3. The J gene is TRBJ2-3, the V gene TRBV29-1; D uncertain. Germline V gene sequence: CDR1 SQVTM, CDR2 ANQGSEA. This CDR3 is built from 11 residues. V was trimmed by 3 bases and J by 6 bases, leaving 7 bases between them. The CDR3 DNA reads TGCAGCGTTGATCTAGGGGATACGCAGTATTTT. Amino acids: CSVDLGDTQYF.

The chain has TRBV7-2 and TRBJ1-2; a weak D match, TRBD1 (5 bases). From germline, CDR1 is SGHTA and CDR2 FQGNSA. The CDR3 extends over 16 amino acids. Trimming removed 5 bases from V and 3 bases from J, with 19 bases in between. CDR3 residues: CASSAGLGGADYGYTF. CDR3 bases: TGTGCCAGCAGCGCCGGTCTTGGCGGGGCCGACTATGGCTACACCTTC.

This clone was detected only once. The chain joins TRBV5-1 to TRBJ1-4, with 8 bases fitting TRBD1. The germline gives CDR1 SGHRS, CDR2 YFSETQ. There are 18 residues in the CDR3. J was trimmed by 7 bases and V by 1 base; bases with no gene match: 15. This chain's CDR3 is CASSLSIPGQAPPEKLFF. The CDR3 bases are TGCGCCAGCAGCTTGTCGATACCGGGACAGGCCCCTCCTGAAAAACTGTTTTTT.

This clone was observed once. The rearrangement joins TRBV5-1 to TRBJ2-2; 8 bases are a match to TRBD1. This CDR3 spans 18 amino acids. V was clipped by 0 bases and J by 5 bases; unmatched bases: 12. Germline V gene data show CDR1 as SGHRS and CDR2 as YFSETQ. CDR3 amino acids: CASSLASLGRGHTGELFF. The CDR3 coding sequence is TGCGCCAGCAGCTTGGCCTCCCTCGGCAGGGGGCATACCGGGGAGCTGTTTTTT.

The V gene is TRBV4-1, the J gene TRBJ2-7; D is unresolved. CDR1 and CDR2 (germline): MGHRA, YSYEKL. Trimming stripped 0 bases from V and 3 bases from J, with 6 bases between. This CDR3 has 13 amino acids. As DNA, the CDR3 is TGCGCCAGCAGCCAAGATGCAGGCTACGAGCAGTACTTC. As protein: CASSQDAGYEQYF.

This rearrangement joins TRBV6-5 to TRBJ1-1; 7 bases agree with TRBD1. The CDR3 has 15 residues. The V gene's germline CDR1 is MNHEY and CDR2 SVGAGI. Trimming took 2 bases from V and 6 from J; bases not matched to a gene: 9. CDR3 DNA sequence: TGTGCCAGCAGTTACCCGGGACAGAAGGCCTCTGAAGCTTTCTTT. Protein sequence: CASSYPGQKASEAFF.

J is TRBJ1-4 and V is TRBV2; 7 positions agree with TRBD1. This CDR3 has 15 amino acids. Trimming took 7 bases from V and 0 from J; bases not matched to a gene: 5. Germline V gene lookup returns CDR1 SNHLY and CDR2 FYNNEI. CDR3 bases: TGTGCCAGCAAAGGGACAGCCGCAACTAATGAAAAACTGTTTTTT. It is translated as CASKGTAATNEKLFF.